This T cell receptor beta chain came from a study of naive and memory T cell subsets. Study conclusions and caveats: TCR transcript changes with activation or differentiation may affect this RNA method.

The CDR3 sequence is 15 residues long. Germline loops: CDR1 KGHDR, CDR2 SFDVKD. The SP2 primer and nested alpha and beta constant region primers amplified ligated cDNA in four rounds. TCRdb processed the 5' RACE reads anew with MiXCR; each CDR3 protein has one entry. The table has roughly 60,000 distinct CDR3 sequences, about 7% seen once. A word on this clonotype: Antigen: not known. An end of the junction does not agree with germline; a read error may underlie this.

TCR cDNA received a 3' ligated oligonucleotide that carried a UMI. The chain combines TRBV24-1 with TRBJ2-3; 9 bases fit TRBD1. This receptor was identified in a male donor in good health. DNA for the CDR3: TGTGCCACCAGTGATATTACAGGGGGCACTGATACGCAGTATTTT. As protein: CATSDITGGTDTQYF.